There are many counts of the clone carrying this TCR beta chain. Its antigen is not identified. This entry belongs to a study of CD8 T cells in ankylosing spondylitis. Findings and limits, study-wide: For ankylosing spondylitis blood, a TCR beta motif of about eight highly homologous variants appeared characteristic. In reactive arthritis synovial fluid and blood, some motif variants had been reported before. Significantly higher representation of disease-linked clones was reported for matched ankylosing spondylitis synovial fluid.

As the method for making TCR beta libraries, quantitative 5'-RACE with molecular barcodes was used. MiXCR was run by TCRdb on the 5' RACE reads, yielding one entry per CDR3 protein. The data show about 800,000 distinct CDR3 sequences, around 11% seen once. This CDR3 spans 14 amino acids. Germline values: CDR1 SGHTA, CDR2 FQGTGA. The V and J ends lost 1 base and 6 bases respectively, with 12 bases between them. The sequence derives from a male donor with ankylosing spondylitis. Material for sequencing was blood, either unsorted or a sorted T cell fraction (not recorded which). This chain connects TRBV7-3 to TRBJ1-1; no clear D. CDR3 coding DNA: TGTGCCAGCAGCTTAAACCTCAAAAGTCCTGAAGCTTTCTTT. Protein: CASSLNLKSPEAFF.